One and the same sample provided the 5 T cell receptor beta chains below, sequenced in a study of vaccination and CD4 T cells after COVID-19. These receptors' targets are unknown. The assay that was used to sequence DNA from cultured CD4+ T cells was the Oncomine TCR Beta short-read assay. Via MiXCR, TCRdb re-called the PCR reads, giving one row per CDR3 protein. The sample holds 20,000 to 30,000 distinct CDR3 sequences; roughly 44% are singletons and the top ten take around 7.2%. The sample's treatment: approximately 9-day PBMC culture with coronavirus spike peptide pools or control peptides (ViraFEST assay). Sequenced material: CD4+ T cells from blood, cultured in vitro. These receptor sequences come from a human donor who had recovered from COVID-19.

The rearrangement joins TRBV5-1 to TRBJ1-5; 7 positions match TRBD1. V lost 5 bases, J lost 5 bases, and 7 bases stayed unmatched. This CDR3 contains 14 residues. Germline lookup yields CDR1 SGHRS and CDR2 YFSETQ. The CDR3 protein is CASSLTGAHQPQHF. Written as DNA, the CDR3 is TGCGCCAGCAGTTTAACAGGGGCCCATCAGCCCCAGCATTTT.

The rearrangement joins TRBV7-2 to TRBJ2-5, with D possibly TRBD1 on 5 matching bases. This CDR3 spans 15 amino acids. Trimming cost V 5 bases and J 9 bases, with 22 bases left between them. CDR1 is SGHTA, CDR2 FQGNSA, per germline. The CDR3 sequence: CASSQSQGPEGAQYF. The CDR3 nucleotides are TGTGCCAGCAGCCAGAGCCAGGGCCCGGAAGGGGCCCAGTACTTC.

CDR3 nucleotide sequence: TGTGCCAGCAGCTCCGGGGCTTTCTATGGCTACACCTTC. It translates to CASSSGAFYGYTF. This sequence joins TRBV11-3 and TRBJ1-2; D perhaps matches TRBD1 (5 bases). This CDR3 comprises 13 residues. V lost 4 bases to trimming and J lost 4 bases, with 10 bases between them. Germline CDR1 is SGHNT and CDR2 is YENEEA. Full variable domain (rest looked up from reference TRBV11-3 and TRBJ1-2): EAGVVQSPRYKIIEKKQPVAFWCNPISGHNTLYWYLQNLGQGPELLIRYENEEAVDDSQLPKDRFSAERLKGVDSTLKIQPAELGDSAVYLCASSSGAFYGYTFGSGTRLTVV.

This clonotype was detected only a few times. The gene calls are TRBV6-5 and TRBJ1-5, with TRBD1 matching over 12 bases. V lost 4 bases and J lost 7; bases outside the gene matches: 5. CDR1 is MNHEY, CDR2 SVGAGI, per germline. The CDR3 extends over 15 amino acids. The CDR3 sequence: CASSSGQGARQPQHF. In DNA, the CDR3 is TGTGCCAGCAGTTCGGGACAGGGGGCGAGGCAGCCCCAGCATTTT.

The CDR3 sequence is CASRGQAIYYEQYF. The CDR3 nucleotides read TGTGCCAGCAGGGGACAGGCGATATACTACGAGCAGTACTTC. The rearrangement links TRBV6-1 to TRBJ2-7; TRBD1 matches 8 bases. Unmatched junction bases numbered 7, after V lost 6 bases and J lost 3 bases. The CDR3 runs to 14 residues. Germline V gene sequence: CDR1 MNHNS, CDR2 SASEGT.